The T cell receptor (beta chain) described here comes from a study of blood T cell repertoires in COVID-19. Turning to the study itself: The origin of the acute and convalescent COVID-19 samples was the United States, Italy and Spain.

Measured with immunoSEQ multiplex PCR; TCRdb has only the in-frame clones, and not every one. This sample has about 74,000 clones; about 86% occur once, and the top ten carry roughly 4.8%. This clone was seen more than once but under ten times. The V segment lost 3 bases and the J segment 6 bases; nucleotides outside the gene matches: 8. This CDR3 spans 15 amino acids. Germline assignment: CDR1 PRHDT and CDR2 FYEKMQ (reference sequence). This rearrangement joins TRBV13 to TRBJ2-5; 9 positions match TRBD1. The sequenced sample was peripheral blood. The receptor was derived from a woman over 75 with acute or convalescent COVID-19. CDR3 in amino acids: CASSLGQGGRKTQYF. The CDR3 nucleotides read TGTGCCAGCAGCTTGGGACAGGGAGGAAGGAAGACCCAGTACTTC. Using reference TRBV13 and TRBJ2-5 for the parts outside the CDR3, the full variable domain is AAGVIQSPRHLIKEKRETATLKCYPIPRHDTVYWYQQGPGQDPQFLISFYEKMQSDKGSIPDRFSAQQFSDYHSELNMSSLELGDSALYFCASSLGQGGRKTQYFGPGTRLLVL.